A selection of T cell receptor beta chains follows, all from one sample in a study of blood T cell repertoires in COVID-19. Generated by immunoSEQ multiplex PCR, the TCRdb table keeps only in-frame clones and is missing some. The sample includes approximately 230,000 clones, approximately 83% of them seen just once. Sequenced sample: peripheral blood. The receptors derive from a man older than 75 with acute or convalescent COVID-19. CDR3s include the opening cysteine and the closing phenylalanine or tryptophan. A D gene is named only where the DNA matches it firmly. Size tells how often a clone was seen (once, few, many) or the class of an expanded clone, and some rows leave it out.

j_call | d_call | clone_size | v_call | cdr3_aa | cdr3_nt
TRBJ1-6 | TRBD1 | . | TRBV18 | CASSPSEGASSPLHF | TGTGCCAGCTCACCATCGGAGGGGGCTAGTTCACCCCTCCACTTT
TRBJ1-1 | . | . | TRBV5-1 | CASSLAQGWNTEAFF | TGCGCCAGCAGCTTGGCGCAGGGATGGAACACTGAAGCTTTCTTT
TRBJ1-2 | . | . | TRBV6-6 | CASSPAQGQRAYTF | TGTGCCAGCAGCCCGGCACAAGGACAGAGGGCCTACACCTTC
TRBJ2-3 | . | . | TRBV5-8 | CASSRGTSTDTQYF | TGTGCCAGCAGCCGCGGCACTAGCACAGATACGCAGTATTTT
TRBJ2-3 | TRBD1 | . | TRBV3-1/TRBV3-2 | CASRATGVGADTQYF | TGTGCCAGCAGAGCAACAGGGGTGGGGGCAGATACGCAGTATTTT
TRBJ2-7 | TRBD1 | . | TRBV5-1 | CASSLARDRGITVDEQYF | TGCGCCAGCAGCTTGGCCCGGGACAGGGGTATTACAGTCGACGAGCAGTACTTC
TRBJ1-1 | . | . | TRBV18 | CASSPLRAENTEAFF | TGTGCCAGCTCACCACTTCGAGCGGAGAACACTGAAGCTTTCTTT
TRBJ1-3 | . | once | TRBV6-1 | CASSEASRFVNTIYF | TGTGCCAGCAGTGAAGCGAGCCGCTTCGTAAACACCATATATTTT
TRBJ2-7 | . | . | TRBV2 | CASSLSGRGRSEQYF | TGTGCCAGCAGCCTCTCTGGCAGGGGACGGAGCGAGCAGTACTTC
TRBJ2-7 | TRBD2 | . | TRBV19 | CASNAGLGGYEQYF | TGTGCCAGTAACGCGGGACTAGGGGGCTACGAGCAGTACTTC
TRBJ1-2 | . | . | TRBV6-2/TRBV6-3 | CASSQQGSYGYTF | TGTGCCAGCAGTCAACAGGGATCCTATGGCTACACCTTC
TRBJ1-5 | TRBD1 | few | TRBV18 | CASSPDRESQPQHF | TGTGCCAGCTCACCTGACAGGGAAAGCCAGCCCCAGCATTTT
TRBJ1-2 | . | . | TRBV19 | CASSPGGFYYGYTF | TGTGCCAGTAGTCCGGGAGGTTTTTACTATGGCTACACCTTC
TRBJ1-6 | TRBD1 | . | TRBV19 | CASSIARDSSYNSPLHF | TGTGCCAGTAGTATAGCCCGGGACAGCTCCTATAATTCACCCCTCCACTTT
TRBJ1-1 | TRBD1 | . | TRBV19 | CASSPGTGGANTEAFF | TGTGCCAGTAGCCCGGGGACAGGGGGCGCAAACACTGAAGCTTTCTTT
TRBJ2-7 | TRBD2 | . | TRBV2 | CASSHSGTSYEQYF | TGTGCCAGCAGTCATAGCGGGACCTCCTACGAGCAGTACTTC
TRBJ2-4 | TRBD1 | . | TRBV28 | CASSPPGTGNIQYF | TGTGCCAGCAGTCCGCCCGGGACAGGAAACATTCAGTACTTC
TRBJ1-6 | TRBD1 | . | TRBV30 | CAGQGRGYNSPLHF | TGTGCCGGACAGGGGAGAGGATATAATTCACCCCTCCACTTT
TRBJ1-1 | TRBD1 | . | TRBV6-5 | CASSNRGSEAFF | TGTGCCAGCAGCAACAGGGGTTCTGAAGCTTTCTTT
TRBJ2-3 | TRBD2 | . | TRBV5-4 | CASRLAGVSTDTQYF | TGTGCCAGCAGGCTAGCGGGGGTCAGCACAGATACGCAGTATTTT
TRBJ2-7 | TRBD2 | . | TRBV7-9 | CASSIRLAAQDEQYF | TGTGCCAGCAGCATAAGACTAGCGGCCCAGGACGAGCAGTACTTC
TRBJ2-7 | TRBD1 | . | TRBV6-6 | CASSYSTGKRGEQYF | TGTGCCAGCAGTTACTCGACAGGGAAGAGGGGCGAGCAGTACTTC
TRBJ1-5 | . | . | TRBV1 | CTSSQLTGKGQPQHF | TGCACCAGCAGCCAACTTACAGGGAAGGGTCAGCCCCAGCATTTT
TRBJ1-3 | TRBD1 | . | TRBV7-2 | CASSSGDRRSGNTIYF | TGTGCCAGCAGCTCAGGGGACAGGCGCTCTGGAAACACCATATATTTT
TRBJ1-5 | . | . | TRBV28 | CATQGIKNQPQHF | TGTGCCACCCAGGGGATTAAGAATCAGCCCCAGCATTTT
TRBJ1-2 | TRBD1 | . | TRBV5-1 | CASSSTGGNNYGYTF | TGCGCCAGCAGCTCAACAGGGGGCAATAACTATGGCTACACCTTC
TRBJ1-4 | TRBD1 | . | TRBV2 | CASSSAGQGSVEKLFF | TGTGCCAGCAGTTCTGCAGGACAGGGGAGCGTAGAAAAACTGTTTTTT
TRBJ1-1 | TRBD1 | . | TRBV2 | CASSLLGQMNTEAFF | TGTGCCAGCAGTTTATTGGGACAGATGAACACTGAAGCTTTCTTT
TRBJ2-3 | TRBD1 | . | TRBV24-1 | CATGQASTDTQYF | TGTGCCACTGGACAGGCAAGCACAGATACGCAGTATTTT
TRBJ2-4 | . | once | TRBV6-4 | CASSKETGTRKNIQYF | TGTGCCAGCAGCAAAGAGACCGGGACTCGAAAAAACATTCAGTACTTC
TRBJ1-4 | . | . | TRBV4-1 | CASSQQVLLRGTNEKLFF | TGCGCCAGCAGCCAACAGGTTTTGCTAAGGGGGACTAATGAAAAACTGTTTTTT
TRBJ2-6 | TRBD2 | . | TRBV5-6 | CASAKRGSGANVLTF | TGTGCCAGCGCGAAGCGGGGCTCTGGGGCCAACGTCCTGACTTTC
TRBJ1-5 | . | few | TRBV19 | CASSIAGLSNQPQHF | TGTGCCAGTAGTATAGCCGGACTTAGCAATCAGCCCCAGCATTTT
TRBJ2-3 | . | . | TRBV7-9 | CASSPSMGEGTDTQYF | TGTGCCAGCAGCCCCTCCATGGGGGAGGGCACAGATACGCAGTATTTT
TRBJ1-1 | . | . | TRBV7-6 | CASSSAVGLVNTEAFF | TGTGCCAGCAGCTCCGCCGTCGGACTAGTGAACACTGAAGCTTTCTTT
TRBJ1-4 | . | . | TRBV28 | CASTKGGAINEKLFF | TGTGCCAGCACCAAGGGGGGGGCCATAAACGAAAAACTGTTTTTT
TRBJ2-3 | . | . | TRBV3-1/TRBV3-2 | CASSPGGTSTDTQYF | TGTGCCAGCAGTCCAGGGGGGACTAGCACAGATACGCAGTATTTT
TRBJ2-7 | TRBD1 | . | TRBV6-5 | CATTGGRYSYEQYF | TGTGCCACCACAGGGGGGCGGTACTCCTACGAGCAGTACTTC
TRBJ2-2 | . | once | TRBV21-1 | CASSKSWAPNTGELFF | TGTGCCAGCAGCAAAAGTTGGGCTCCGAACACCGGGGAGCTGTTTTTT
TRBJ1-5 | TRBD1 | . | TRBV2 | CASTPLGDRGRYSNQPQHF | TGTGCCAGCACACCCTTAGGGGACAGGGGGAGGTATAGCAATCAGCCCCAGCATTTT
TRBJ2-5 | TRBD1 | . | TRBV7-2 | CASSQGAGETQYF | TGTGCCAGTTCGCAGGGGGCTGGGGAGACCCAGTACTTC
TRBJ2-7 | . | few | TRBV19 | CASSDRYEQYF | TGTGCCAGTAGCGACAGGTACGAGCAGTACTTC
TRBJ1-6 | . | . | TRBV10-3 | CAISEVQYNSPLHF | TGTGCCATCAGTGAGGTACAGTATAATTCACCCCTCCACTTT
TRBJ2-2 | . | few | TRBV2 | CASGLARNTGELFF | TGTGCCAGCGGTCTGGCCAGGAACACCGGGGAGCTGTTTTTT
TRBJ2-4 | TRBD1 | . | TRBV7-9 | CASSFTPTGAKNIQYF | TGTGCCAGCAGCTTTACCCCTACAGGGGCTAAAAACATTCAGTACTTC
TRBJ1-6 | . | few | TRBV19 | CASSVQTGLSSYNSPLHF | TGTGCCAGTAGTGTCCAAACAGGGCTGAGCTCCTATAATTCACCCCTCCACTTT
TRBJ1-2 | . | many | TRBV2 | CASSEAEGGKDGYTF | TGTGCCAGCAGTGAAGCGGAGGGAGGGAAGGATGGCTACACCTTC
TRBJ2-7 | TRBD1 | . | TRBV5-8 | CASIDGTGGRMREQYF | TGTGCCAGCATCGATGGGACAGGGGGTCGCATGAGGGAGCAGTACTTC
TRBJ2-4 | . | . | TRBV18 | CASSPPYRATGIQYF | TGTGCCAGCTCACCACCGTACAGGGCGACTGGCATTCAGTACTTC
TRBJ1-2 | . | . | TRBV7-3 | CASSLMGAANYGYTF | TGTGCCAGCAGCTTGATGGGGGCTGCTAACTATGGCTACACCTTC
TRBJ1-2 | . | . | TRBV19 | CASSPPGAINYGYTF | TGTGCCAGTAGTCCTCCGGGAGCTATTAACTATGGCTACACCTTC
TRBJ1-1 | . | few | TRBV4-2 | CASSQWGRQDTEAFF | TGTGCCAGCAGCCAATGGGGGCGACAGGACACTGAAGCTTTCTTT
TRBJ2-3 | . | . | TRBV28 | CASISWGRGEDTQYF | TGTGCCAGCATCTCCTGGGGGAGGGGGGAAGATACGCAGTATTTT
TRBJ1-3 | . | . | TRBV19 | CASSIKTGLRSGNTIYF | TGTGCCAGTAGTATCAAGACAGGCTTACGCTCTGGAAACACCATATATTTT
TRBJ1-5 | TRBD1 | few | TRBV19 | CASRSGQGRNQPQHF | TGTGCCAGTAGATCCGGACAGGGGCGCAATCAGCCCCAGCATTTT
TRBJ2-5 | . | . | TRBV5-1 | CASSPLTEETQYF | TGCGCCAGCAGCCCGTTGACGGAGGAGACCCAGTACTTC
TRBJ1-5 | TRBD1 | . | TRBV5-4 | CASSYQSRGWQPQHF | TGTGCCAGCAGCTACCAATCCAGGGGGTGGCAGCCCCAGCATTTT
TRBJ1-4 | TRBD1 | . | TRBV7-2 | CASSLATGAWEKLFF | TGTGCCAGCAGCTTAGCTACAGGGGCCTGGGAAAAACTGTTTTTT
TRBJ1-1 | TRBD1 | . | TRBV6-5 | CASSNRQGARTEAFF | TGTGCCAGCAGCAATCGGCAGGGGGCGCGCACTGAAGCTTTCTTT
TRBJ2-7 | . | . | TRBV12-5 | CASGFPQGLVSYEQYF | TGTGCTAGTGGTTTCCCACAGGGATTAGTCTCCTACGAGCAGTACTTC